This TCR beta chain was sequenced during a study of shared clonotypes between healthy human individuals. As for the study in general: The donors, a couple of women and three men, were aged 18 to 49. Per-donor plates numbered three CD4 naive, three CD4 memory, two CD8 naive and one CD8 memory.

Remarks on this clone: Its antigen is currently unknown.

The V and J ends lost 3 bases and 4 bases, in that order; junction bases with no gene match: 11. The V gene's germline CDR1 is SGDLS and CDR2 YYNGEE. The CDR3 runs to 16 residues. Clones were sequenced by immunoSEQ multiplex PCR, and TCRdb holds only the in-frame ones, with some missing. The table records 1.5 million to 2.5 million clones, around 96% of them present only once. CD45RO-negative, CCR7-selected cells formed the naive CD8 fraction, which excluded terminally differentiated effector memory CD45RA+ cells. The study drew all its donors from Caucasian adults living in Nashville, Tennessee. Regarding the study as a whole: Represented genetic and exposure-history diversity was restricted by having few donors.

This sequence joins TRBV9 and TRBJ2-7, with 9 bases matching TRBD1. Sequencing used naive CD8+ T cells sorted from blood. This TCR was recovered from a man between 18 and 35 years old in good health. CDR3 nucleotides: TGTGCCAGCAGCGCTAACCGGGACAGGGCTACTTACGAGCAGTACTTC. Its protein is CASSANRDRATYEQYF.